Given below is one TCR beta chain in context. The source of the sample is a study of blood T cell repertoires in COVID-19. Study background: COVID-19 samples, acute and convalescent, were from the United States, Italy and Spain. In each case, the material was cDNA or gDNA derived from T cells, B-cell-depleted T cells, or PBMCs.

Followed over time, Seattle patients had been enrolled while infection was active. In the original processing: Reference gene primers were amplified, and this amplification served to estimate nucleated cell counts. Profiling relied on immunoSEQ multiplex PCR, and the TCRdb table lists in-frame clones only, not all of them. Clone size and V and J calls were adopted from that table, with D and trimming inferred from the DNA. The profile covers about 230,000 clones, with 65% to 90% appearing a single time and roughly 11% taken by the ten largest. Between the trimmed V and J ends, which lost 3 bases and 3 bases, there was a span of 6 bases. The CDR3 extends over 12 amino acids. Germline loops: CDR1 SEHNR, CDR2 FQNEAQ (reference sequence).

The sample consisted of peripheral blood. The TCR was taken from a man aged 45-65 years with COVID-19, enrolled during active disease. The chain has TRBV7-9 and TRBJ2-7; D may be TRBD2 (6 bases). The CDR3 nucleotides read TGTGCCAGCAGCTTGGACTACTACGAGCAGTACTTC. It encodes CASSLDYYEQYF. Using reference TRBV7-9 and TRBJ2-7 for the parts outside the CDR3, the full variable domain is DTGVSQNPRHKITKRGQNVTFRCDPISEHNRLYWYRQTLGQGPEFLTYFQNEAQLEKSRLLSDRFSAERPKGSFSTLEIQRTEQGDSAMYLCASSLDYYEQYFGPGTRLTVT.